The clone carrying this TCR beta chain was counted a few times. What it binds is not known. This sample was taken from a study of blood T cells in healthy people across ages. Next came a second PCR, run for about 6 to 11 cycles, which used a sample-barcoded 5' primer along with a J-beta primer mix. TCRdb recomputed calls from the 5' RACE reads with MiXCR, one row per CDR3 protein. Of roughly 1,000,000 distinct CDR3 sequences listed, approximately 26% are singletons. Germline CDR1 reads MDHEN; CDR2 reads SYDVKM. V was trimmed by 2 bases and J by 6 bases, leaving 14 bases between them. There are 14 residues in the CDR3. Study observations and caveats: Higher naive T cell percentage went strongly together with higher TCR beta diversity.

Separately, the same data were catalogued under a study of T cells of mothers and their children. From that study: Per mother, over 9 million TCR beta CDR3 reads were obtained; per child, a few million.

Sequences were obtained from blood. This clonotype was obtained from a girl aged 2-10 years in good health. The chain joins TRBV28 to TRBJ2-7; D is perhaps TRBD2 (7 bases). This chain's CDR3 is CASSLRGRDAEQYF. In DNA form, the CDR3 reads TGTGCCAGCAGTTTAAGGGGGAGGGACGCCGAGCAGTACTTC.